This TCR beta chain is from a study of cytomegalovirus exposure and HLA in healthy donors. PCR primers comprised 60 Vbeta and 13 Jbeta primers. Assay: immunoSEQ multiplex PCR; the TCRdb copy retains only in-frame clones and omits some. The table shows 110,000 or so clones, with under 90% occurring only once. This CDR3 is 16 amino acids long. Trimming cost V 6 bases and J 4 bases; bases outside gene matches: 12. Germline CDR1 and CDR2: MDHEN and SYDVKM. Material for sequencing was PBMCs. V is TRBV28 and J is TRBJ2-7, with 10 bases identical to TRBD2. The sequence came from a woman in her thirties or forties in good health and CMV-seronegative. The CDR3 loop reads CASREFGLAAVYEQYF. The CDR3 nucleotides are TGTGCCAGCAGAGAATTCGGACTAGCGGCAGTATACGAGCAGTACTTC.